The T cell receptor beta chain described here comes from a study of vaccination effects on CD4 cells after COVID-19. For this clone: What it binds is not known. At one of its ends the junction is not consistent with the germline gene, which may arise from a read error.

Subsequent to a culture period of about ten days, CD4+ T cells were isolated. Vaccinated participants had no history of SARS-CoV-2 infection and tested negative for nucleocapsid antibodies. This CDR3 region has 10 residues. TCRdb keeps only in-frame clones here, not all; method: immunoSEQ multiplex PCR. The sample lists more than 30,000 clones; 82% were seen once. The sequencing used CD4+ T cells from PBMCs cultured without peptide, collected before COVID-19 vaccination. J is TRBJ1-6 and V is TRBV12-3 or TRBV12-4, with 7 bases fitting TRBD1. The TCR was taken from a human donor who received a COVID-19 vaccine. In DNA, the CDR3 is TGTGCCAGCAGTTCTTCTCGGGACAGTTTT. It yields the protein CASSSSRDSF.